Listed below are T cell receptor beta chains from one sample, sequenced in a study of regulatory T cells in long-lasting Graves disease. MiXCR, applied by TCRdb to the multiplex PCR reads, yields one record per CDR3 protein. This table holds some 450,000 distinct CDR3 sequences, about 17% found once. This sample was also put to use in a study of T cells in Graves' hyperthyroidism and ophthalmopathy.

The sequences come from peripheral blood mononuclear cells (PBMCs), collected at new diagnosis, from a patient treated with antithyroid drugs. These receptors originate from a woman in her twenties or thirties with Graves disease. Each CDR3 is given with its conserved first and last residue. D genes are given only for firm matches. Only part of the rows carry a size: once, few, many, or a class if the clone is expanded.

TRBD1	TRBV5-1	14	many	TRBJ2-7	TGCGCCAGCAGCATCAGGACAGGTTGGTCCGAGCAGTACTTC	CASSIRTGWSEQYF
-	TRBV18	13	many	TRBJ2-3	TGTGCCAGCTCACCAGGGAACGCAGATACGCAGTATTTT	CASSPGNADTQYF
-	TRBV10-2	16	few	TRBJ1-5	TGCGCCAGCAGCCGGGGGAGGGCGGAGAGCAATCAGCCCCAGCATTTT	CASSRGRAESNQPQHF
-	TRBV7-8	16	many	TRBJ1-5	TGTGCCAGCAGTTTTAGCACAGCGGAAGGGGATCAGCCCCAGCATTTT	CASSFSTAEGDQPQHF
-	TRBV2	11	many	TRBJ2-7	TGTGCCAGCAGTGCCCACTACGAGCAGTACTTC	CASSAHYEQYF
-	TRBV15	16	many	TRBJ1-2	TGTGCCACCAGCACCGGGACACGCGTCCGTAACTATGGCTACACCTTC	CATSTGTRVRNYGYTF
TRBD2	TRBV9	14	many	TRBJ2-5	TGTGCCAGCAGCGTAGTTGCGGGAGCAGAGACCCAGTACTTC	CASSVVAGAETQYF
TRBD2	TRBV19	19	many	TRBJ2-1	TGTGCCACGAGGCCGACTAGCGGGAGAGGGGGGCAGAGTGGGGATGAGCAGTTCTTC	CATRPTSGRGGQSGDEQFF
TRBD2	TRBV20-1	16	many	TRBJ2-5	TGCAGTGCCTCTGGGACTAGCGGGAGATACCAAGAGACCCAGTACTTC	CSASGTSGRYQETQYF
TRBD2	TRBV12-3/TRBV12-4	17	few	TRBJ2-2	TGTGCCAGCAGCCCCTCAGCGGGAGGGCCTAAAACCGGGGAGCTGTTTTTT	CASSPSAGGPKTGELFF
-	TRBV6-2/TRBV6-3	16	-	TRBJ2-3	TGTACCAGCAGTTACTCAGAACAGGAGCCCACAGATACGCAGTATTTT	CTSSYSEQEPTDTQYF
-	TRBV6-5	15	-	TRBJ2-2	TGTGCCCGCAGTTACTCTAGAGGGGTTGGCGGGGAGCTGTTTTTT	CARSYSRGVGGELFF
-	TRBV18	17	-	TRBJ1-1	TGTGCCAGCTCACCATTACCGACCGGGAATCCGAACACTGAAGCTTTCTTT	CASSPLPTGNPNTEAFF
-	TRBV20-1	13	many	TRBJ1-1	TGCAGTGCCCCCGGCGAGGGGAACACTGAAGCTTTCTTT	CSAPGEGNTEAFF
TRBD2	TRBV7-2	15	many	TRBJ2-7	TGTGCCAGCAGCTCACTAGCGGGAGCGTGGGGCGAGCAGTACTTC	CASSSLAGAWGEQYF
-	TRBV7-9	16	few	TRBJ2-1	TGTGCCAGCAGCGGGCGCGGACGTGGCTCCTACAATGAGCAGTTCTTC	CASSGRGRGSYNEQFF
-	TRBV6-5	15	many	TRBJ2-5	TGTGCCAGCAGTTACTCAGTGGTCGTCGGAGAGACCCAGTACTTC	CASSYSVVVGETQYF
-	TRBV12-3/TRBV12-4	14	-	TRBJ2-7	TGTGCCAGCAGCCTCACTCAGGGACTCTACGAGCAGTACTTC	CASSLTQGLYEQYF
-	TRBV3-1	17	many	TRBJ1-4	TGTGCCAGCAGCCAGCAGGGTAGCGGGCAGGGAGGAGAAAAACTGTTTTTT	CASSQQGSGQGGEKLFF
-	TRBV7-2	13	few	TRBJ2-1	TGTGCCAGCAGCTTAGCCAAGGGCAATGAGCAGTTCTTC	CASSLAKGNEQFF
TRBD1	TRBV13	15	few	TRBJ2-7	TGTGCCAGCAGTTTGCCGGACAGGGCATCCTACGAGCAGTACTTC	CASSLPDRASYEQYF
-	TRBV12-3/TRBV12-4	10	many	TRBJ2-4	TGTGCCAGCAGGGGAGACATTCAGTACTTC	CASRGDIQYF